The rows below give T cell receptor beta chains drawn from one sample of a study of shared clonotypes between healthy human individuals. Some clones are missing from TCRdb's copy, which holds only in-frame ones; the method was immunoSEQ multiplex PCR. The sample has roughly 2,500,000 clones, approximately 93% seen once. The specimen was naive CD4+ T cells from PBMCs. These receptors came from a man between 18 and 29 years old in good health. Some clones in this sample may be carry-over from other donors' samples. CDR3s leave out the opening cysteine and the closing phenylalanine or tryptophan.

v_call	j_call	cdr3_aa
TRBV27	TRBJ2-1	ASSLGQGRSYNEQF
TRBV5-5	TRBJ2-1	ASSPGSYNEQF
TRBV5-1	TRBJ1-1	ASSLTPNTEAF
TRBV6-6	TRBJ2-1	ASSGSGTSGWGEQF
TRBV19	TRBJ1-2	ASRGGGVNYGYT
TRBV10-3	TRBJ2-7	AISGPTGGDAAEQY
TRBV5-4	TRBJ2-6	ASSTGTPSGANVLT
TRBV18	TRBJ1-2	ASSPYSLGNYGYT
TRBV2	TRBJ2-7	ASSVGGAGAHEQY
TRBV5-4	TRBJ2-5	ASSPGMIETQY
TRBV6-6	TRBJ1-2	ASSSGTGIGYT
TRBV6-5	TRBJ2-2	ATRGTPNTGELF
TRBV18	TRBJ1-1	ASSGLRTEAF
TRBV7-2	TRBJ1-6	ASSQGTGEYPLH
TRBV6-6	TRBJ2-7	ASSYPGSSTYEQY
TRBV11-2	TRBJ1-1	ASSFEPTTGVSEAF
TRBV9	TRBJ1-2	ASSVGPGGNYGYT
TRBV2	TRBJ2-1	ASSDGRLGEQF
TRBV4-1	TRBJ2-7	ASSQATSGRRNEQY
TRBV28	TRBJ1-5	ASRFGGGFKPQH
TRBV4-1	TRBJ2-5	ASSRGLAGSGTQY
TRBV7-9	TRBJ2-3	ASSPRGTQPTDTQY
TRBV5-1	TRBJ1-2	ASSLGEGPYGYT
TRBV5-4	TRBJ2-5	ASSTKREAQETQY
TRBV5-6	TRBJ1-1	ASTQLWGGEAF
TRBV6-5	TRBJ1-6	ASRRGTGVPPLH
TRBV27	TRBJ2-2	ASSRYNRVTGELF
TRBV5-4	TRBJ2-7	ASSLGLAGVGYEQY
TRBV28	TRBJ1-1	ATNKDRVSGNTEAF
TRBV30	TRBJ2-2	AWRISLNTGELF
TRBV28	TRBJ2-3	ASNSLAGGTDTQY
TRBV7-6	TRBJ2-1	ASSPPGDPTYNEQF
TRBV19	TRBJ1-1	ASSTPRPGPEAF
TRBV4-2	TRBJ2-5	ASSQPDRVWETQY
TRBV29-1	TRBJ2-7	SVEEGTTSYEQY
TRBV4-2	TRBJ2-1	ASSHNGPNNEQF
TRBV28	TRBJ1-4	ASSPSPGQGAGEKLF
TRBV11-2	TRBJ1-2	ASRNQGPSLT
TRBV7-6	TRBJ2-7	ASSLVVGGFYEQY
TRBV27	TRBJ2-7	ASSFRTGYEQY
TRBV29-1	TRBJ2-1	SIQAVSYNEQF
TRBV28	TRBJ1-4	ASSWDPQTREKLF
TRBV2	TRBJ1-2	ASSATDTYGYT
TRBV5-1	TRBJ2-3	ASSQVGAGTDTQY
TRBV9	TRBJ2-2	ASSVGRKATGELF
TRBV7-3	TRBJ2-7	ASSYTPFYEQY
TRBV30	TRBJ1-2	ITGQNYGYT
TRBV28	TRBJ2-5	ASSLSYSQETQY
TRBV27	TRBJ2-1	ASSLYVRGRGYYNEQF
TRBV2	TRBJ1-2	ASSEEFGYT
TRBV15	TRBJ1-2	ATSRGFGGSYGYT
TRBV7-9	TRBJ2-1	ASSLVPHEQF
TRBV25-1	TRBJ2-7	ASKWQNYEQY
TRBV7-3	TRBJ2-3	ASSTGTSSVDTQY
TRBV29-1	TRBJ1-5	SVLGQGVNQPQH
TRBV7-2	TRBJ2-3	ASSLGLAGEGDTQY
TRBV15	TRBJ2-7	ATSRESTGGFSYEQY
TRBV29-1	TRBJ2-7	SVSSGQAYEQY
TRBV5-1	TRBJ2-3	ASSLVNRGLARDTQY
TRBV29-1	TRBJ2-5	SAGVGFKETQY